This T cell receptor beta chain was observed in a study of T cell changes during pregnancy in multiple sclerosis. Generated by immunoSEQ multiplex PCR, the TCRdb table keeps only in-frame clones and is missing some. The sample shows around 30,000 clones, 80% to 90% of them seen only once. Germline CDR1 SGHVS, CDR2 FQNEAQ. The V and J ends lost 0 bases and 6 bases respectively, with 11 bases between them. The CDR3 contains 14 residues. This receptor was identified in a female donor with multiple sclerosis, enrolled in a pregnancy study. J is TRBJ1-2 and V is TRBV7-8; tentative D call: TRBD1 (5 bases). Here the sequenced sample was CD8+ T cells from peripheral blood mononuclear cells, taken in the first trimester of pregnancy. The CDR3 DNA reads TGTGCCAGCAGCTTAGCCGGTTGGGGGGATGGCTACACCTTC. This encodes CASSLAGWGDGYTF.